The 9 T cell receptor beta chains below come from one sample, sequenced in a study of cytomegalovirus exposure and HLA in healthy donors. PCR employed 60 Vbeta and 13 Jbeta primers. Sequencing used immunoSEQ multiplex PCR; TCRdb keeps in-frame clones, though not all of them. The sample gives about 80,000 clones, approximately 61% of which show up once; approximately 7% is in the top ten. Sample: PBMCs. The source of these receptors is a woman in her 50s in good health and CMV-seropositive.

The V call is TRBV6-5, the J call TRBJ1-1; D gene ambiguous. V gave up 1 base and J gave up 1 base, with 7 bases separating them. The CDR3 covers 14 residues. Germline loops: CDR1 MNHEY, CDR2 SVGAGI. The CDR3 loop reads CASSYFSQNTEAFF. In nucleotides, the CDR3 is TGTGCCAGCAGTTACTTTTCACAGAACACTGAAGCTTTCTTT.

The chain combines TRBV27 with TRBJ1-2, with D tentatively TRBD1 (6 bases). Per the germline V gene, CDR1 is MNHEY and CDR2 is SMNVEV (reference sequence). Trimming stripped 4 bases from V and 8 bases from J, with 20 bases between. The CDR3 extends over 15 amino acids. The CDR3 bases are TGTGCCAGCAGTTCCTCCACCAACAGGGTTTCAGGCTACACCTTC. It translates to CASSSSTNRVSGYTF.

In its sample, this clone was seen once. The rearrangement joins TRBV6-1 to TRBJ2-2; 8 positions agree with TRBD2. Germline V gene sequence: CDR1 MNHNS, CDR2 SASEGT. The CDR3 is made up of 15 amino acids. Trimming at V came to 7 bases and at J to 3 bases, leaving 7 bases not matched to a gene. The CDR3 loop is CASIRGGRDTGELFF. CDR3 sequence (DNA): TGTGCCAGCATTCGGGGGGGGCGCGACACCGGGGAGCTGTTTTTT.

The CDR3 is CASSSSGGRLTDTQYF. Written as DNA, the CDR3 is TGTGCCAGCAGCTCTAGCGGGGGGAGGCTCACAGATACGCAGTATTTT. The J gene is TRBJ2-3, the V gene TRBV11-2, with TRBD2 matching 11 bases. This CDR3 region has 16 residues. Germline V gives CDR1 SGHAT, CDR2 FQNNGV. V shed 4 bases, J shed 2 bases, and the junction held 5 bases outside the gene matches.

The chain uses TRBV10-1 and TRBJ2-3; D remains ambiguous. CDR1 WNHNN and CDR2 SYGVQD come from the germline V gene (reference sequence). The CDR3 covers 13 residues. The V gene lost 4 bases and the J gene lost 6 bases, with 11 bases spanning the gap. CDR3 coding DNA: TGCGCCAGCAGTGTGGAGACGGCCGATACGCAGTATTTT. Amino acid sequence: CASSVETADTQYF.

The chain recombines TRBV5-1 with TRBJ1-2; D perhaps matches TRBD1 (5 bases). CDR3 size: 13 residues. Trimming left V 4 bases short and J 8 bases short, with 15 bases between. Looked up from germline, CDR1 is SGHRS and CDR2 is YFSETQ. The CDR3 DNA is TGCGCCAGCAGCGGGGGGTCCGAGGCAGGCTACACCTTC. This gives the protein CASSGGSEAGYTF.

The V call is TRBV6-1, the J call TRBJ2-7, with TRBD1 matching 7 bases. V trimming: 4 bases; J trimming: 6 bases; junction bases outside the gene matches: 3. Germline V lookup: CDR1 MNHNS, CDR2 SASEGT. This CDR3 has 12 amino acids. The DNA of the CDR3 is TGTGCCAGCAGTGTAGGGGGCGGCGAGCAGTACGTC. Protein product: CASSVGGGEQYV.

The gene calls are TRBV28 and TRBJ1-6; the match to TRBD1 covers 8 bases. The length of the CDR3 is 15 residues. CDR1 and CDR2 from the germline V gene are MDHEN and SYDVKM. Unmatched junction bases numbered 3, after V lost 1 base and J lost 7 bases. CDR3 sequence reads: CASSLLTGVNSPLHF. CDR3 nucleotide sequence: TGTGCCAGCAGTTTATTGACAGGGGTGAATTCACCCCTCCACTTT.

The V gene is TRBV7-8, the J gene TRBJ1-5, with D possibly matching TRBD1 (5 bases). V was trimmed by 5 bases and J by 3 bases, leaving 14 bases between them. The CDR3 sequence is 15 residues long. The germline gives CDR1 SGHVS, CDR2 FQNEAQ. This CDR3 is CASSPDRQLNQPQHF. DNA of the CDR3: TGTGCCAGCAGCCCGGATAGACAGCTCAATCAGCCCCAGCATTTT.